The clone carrying this T cell receptor (beta chain) has a handful of counts. Its matching antigen is unknown. Each CDR3 protein gets one entry after TCRdb re-called the reads with MiXCR. The sample comprises 700,000 to 850,000 distinct CDR3 sequences, approximately 32% of which are singletons, and roughly an eighth rests with the top ten. This CDR3 has 14 residues. V lost 5 bases, J lost 2 bases, and 12 bases lay in between. The germline V gene has CDR1 MNHEY and CDR2 SVGEGT. This specimen belongs to a study of T cell repertoires in cytomegalovirus infection. Study in general: Evidence of both CMV infection and a matching HLA type came from public TCR beta signatures.

This receptor was taken from a human donor in good health (CMV status not recorded). Some clones in this sample may be carry-over from other donors' samples. This chain links TRBV6-2 or TRBV6-3 with TRBJ2-5; a possible D gene is TRBD2 (5 bases). Sequenced here: cultured CD8+ T cells from PBMCs, sampled from culture after CMV antigen stimulation. The CDR3 loop is CASSPSGIQETQYF. The DNA for the CDR3 is TGTGCCAGCAGTCCCAGCGGTATACAAGAGACCCAGTACTTC.